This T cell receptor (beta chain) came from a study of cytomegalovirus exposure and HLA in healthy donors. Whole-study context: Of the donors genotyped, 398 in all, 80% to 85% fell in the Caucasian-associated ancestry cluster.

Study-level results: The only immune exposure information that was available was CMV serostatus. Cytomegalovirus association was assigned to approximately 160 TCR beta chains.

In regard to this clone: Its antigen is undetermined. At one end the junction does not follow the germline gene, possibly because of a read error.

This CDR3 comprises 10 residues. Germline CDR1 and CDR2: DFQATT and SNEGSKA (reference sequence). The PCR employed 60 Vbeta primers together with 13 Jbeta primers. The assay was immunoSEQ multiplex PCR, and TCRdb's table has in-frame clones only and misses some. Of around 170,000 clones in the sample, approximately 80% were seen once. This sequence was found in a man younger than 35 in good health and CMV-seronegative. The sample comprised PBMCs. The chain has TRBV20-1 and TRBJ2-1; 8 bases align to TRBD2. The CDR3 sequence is CSPRAGARVF. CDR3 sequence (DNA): TGCAGTCCACGAGCGGGAGCACGGGTCTTC.